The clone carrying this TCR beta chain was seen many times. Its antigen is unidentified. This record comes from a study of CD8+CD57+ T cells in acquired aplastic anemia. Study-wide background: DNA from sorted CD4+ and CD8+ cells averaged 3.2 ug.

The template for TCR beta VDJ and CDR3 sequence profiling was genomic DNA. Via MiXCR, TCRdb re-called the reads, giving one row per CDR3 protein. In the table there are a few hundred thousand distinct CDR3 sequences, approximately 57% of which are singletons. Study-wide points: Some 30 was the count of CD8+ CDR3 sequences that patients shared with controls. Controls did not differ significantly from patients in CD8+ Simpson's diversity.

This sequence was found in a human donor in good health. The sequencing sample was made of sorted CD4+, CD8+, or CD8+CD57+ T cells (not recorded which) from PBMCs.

CDR3 loop: CASSPYSGGVYEQYF. Here the CDR3 DNA reads TGTGCCAGCAGTCCTTACAGCGGGGGGGTTTACGAGCAGTACTTC. The chain recombines TRBV6-2 or TRBV6-3 with TRBJ2-7; 10 nucleotides line up with TRBD2. The CDR3 extends over 15 amino acids. V lost 5 bases, J lost 4 bases, and 8 bases stayed unmatched. Germline lookup yields CDR1 MNHEY and CDR2 SVGEGT.